The clone carrying this T cell receptor (beta chain) was seen a single time. The CDR3 length is 16 residues. The V segment lost 8 bases and the J segment 0 bases; nucleotides outside the gene matches: 8. The germline gives CDR1 MGHRA, CDR2 YSYEKL. The sample belongs to a study of blood T cells in healthy people across ages. A J-beta primer mix and a sample-barcoded 5' primer were used in a second PCR of roughly 7 to 12 cycles. TCRdb reprocessed the 5' RACE reads with MiXCR, giving one entry per CDR3 protein. The sample carries over a million distinct CDR3 sequences, 40% to 45% recorded once. The clonotype originates from a woman in her fifties or sixties in good health. What was sequenced was blood. The chain employs TRBV4-1 and TRBJ2-3, with 10 positions matching TRBD2. The CDR3 is CASGPSGRGSTDTQYF. The CDR3 nucleotides read TGCGCCAGCGGGCCTAGCGGGAGAGGAAGCACAGATACGCAGTATTTT.